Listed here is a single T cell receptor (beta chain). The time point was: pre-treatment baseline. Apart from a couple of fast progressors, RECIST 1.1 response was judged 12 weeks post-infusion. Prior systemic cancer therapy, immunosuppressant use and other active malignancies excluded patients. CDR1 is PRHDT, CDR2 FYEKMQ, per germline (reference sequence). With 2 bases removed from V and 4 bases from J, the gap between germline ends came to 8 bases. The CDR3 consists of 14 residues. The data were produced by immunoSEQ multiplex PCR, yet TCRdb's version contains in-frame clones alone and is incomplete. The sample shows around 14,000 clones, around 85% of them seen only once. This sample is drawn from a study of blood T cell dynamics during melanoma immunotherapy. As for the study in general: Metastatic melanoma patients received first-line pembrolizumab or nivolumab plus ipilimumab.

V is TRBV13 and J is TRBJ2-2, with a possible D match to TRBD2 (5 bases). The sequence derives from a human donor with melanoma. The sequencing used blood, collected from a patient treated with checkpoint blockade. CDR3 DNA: TGTGCCAGCAGCTTAAGGACTTCCACCGGGGAGCTGTTTTTT. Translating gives CASSLRTSTGELFF.